The clone carrying this T cell receptor (beta chain) has just a few counts. Its target is not known. This record belongs to a study of cytomegalovirus exposure and HLA in healthy donors. At the level of the study: An early release of data contained approximately 80 million unique TCRs, which came from HLA-typed donors.

The PCR ran on 60 Vbeta and 13 Jbeta primers. Repertoires were generated with immunoSEQ multiplex PCR, while TCRdb's copy carries only in-frame clones and drops some. This table holds around 80,000 clones, 78% found once. Trimming removed 2 bases at V and 7 bases at J, with 14 bases between. Germline CDR1 reads MDHEN; CDR2 reads SYDVKM. The CDR3 length is 14 residues. Whole-study findings and limits: Most of the TCR beta V segments (in an earlier analysis) were productive either about 87% or about 30% of the time. The presence/absence work took it that sequencing depth was about the same across donors.

The rearrangement joins TRBV28 to TRBJ1-2; D is possibly TRBD1 (5 bases). Sequencing was done on a sample of PBMCs. The sequence was obtained from a man aged 18 to 30 in good health and CMV-seropositive. The CDR3 region is CASSLMWEGPGYTF. CDR3 in DNA: TGTGCCAGCAGTTTAATGTGGGAGGGGCCTGGCTACACCTTC.